Each of the 27 T cell receptor beta chains below was sequenced from the same sample in a study of T cells in localized non-small cell lung cancer. Sequenced by immunoSEQ multiplex PCR; TCRdb stores in-frame clones only, minus some. The repertoire holds tens of thousands of clones, with approximately 89% as singletons. This sample comprised peripheral blood, obtained before any cancer treatment. The receptors originated from a woman between 35 and 70 years old with stage I lung adenocarcinoma.

This rearrangement joins TRBV2 to TRBJ2-7, with D possibly being TRBD2 (5 bases). Trimming shortened V by 3 bases and J by 6 bases, and 12 bases separated the two germline ends. This CDR3 region has 13 residues. In germline, CDR1 is SNHLY, CDR2 FYNNEI. CDR3 region: CASSDPRGGEQYF. In nucleotides, the CDR3 is TGTGCCAGCAGTGACCCCCGTGGAGGCGAGCAGTACTTC.

This rearrangement joins TRBV5-1 to TRBJ2-5; D is tentatively TRBD1 or TRBD2 (5 bases each). Germline CDR1 is SGHRS and CDR2 is YFSETQ. The CDR3 runs 15 residues. V lost 6 bases to trimming and J lost 5 bases, with 20 bases between them. CDR3 amino acids: CASTLSPGGEETQYF. CDR3 bases: TGCGCCAGCACACTCTCGCCTGGGGGTGAGGAGACCCAGTACTTC.

V usage is TRBV7-2 and J usage is TRBJ2-2; possible D gene TRBD2, 6 bases. The germline V gene has CDR1 SGHTA and CDR2 FQGNSA. V was clipped by 5 bases and J by 8 bases, with 15 bases between them. The CDR3 loop spans 14 amino acids. The CDR3 nucleotides read TGTGCCAGCAGCCCGCAACTAGCTGCGGGGGAGCTGTTTTTT. Its protein product is CASSPQLAAGELFF.

The chain employs TRBV11-2 and TRBJ2-3, with TRBD1 matching over 8 bases. The CDR3 totals 16 residues. Per the germline V gene, CDR1 is SGHAT and CDR2 is FQNNGV. V trimming: 3 bases; J trimming: 8 bases; junction bases outside the gene matches: 13. This chain's CDR3 is CASSFTLQGVLGTQYF. CDR3 in DNA: TGTGCCAGCAGCTTTACATTACAGGGGGTTTTGGGTACGCAGTATTTT.

This sequence joins TRBV30 and TRBJ1-1, with D uncertain. The CDR3 consists of 12 residues. Germline V gene sequence: CDR1 GTSNPN, CDR2 SVGIG (reference sequence). Trimming left V 3 bases short and J 0 bases short, with 5 bases between. The CDR3 loop is CAWRGMNTEAFF. The CDR3 DNA reads TGTGCCTGGAGGGGCATGAACACTGAAGCTTTCTTT.

The sample holds one count of this clone. J is TRBJ2-7 and V is TRBV28; 8 positions match TRBD1. The CDR3 covers 14 residues. Germline CDR1 MDHEN, CDR2 SYDVKM. V lost 2 bases to trimming and J lost 4 bases; unmatched junction nucleotides: 4. The DNA for the CDR3 is TGTGCCAGCAGTTTACAGGGGGCCCCTTACGAGCAGTACTTC. Protein: CASSLQGAPYEQYF.

The gene calls are TRBV14 and TRBJ2-7, with a weak D call TRBD2 (5 bases). The germline V gene encodes CDR1 SGHDN and CDR2 FVKESK. The length of the CDR3 is 15 residues. V lost 1 base to trimming and J lost 3 bases, with 13 bases between them. The chain's CDR3 is CASSQVQAGRYEQYF. In DNA, the CDR3 is TGTGCCAGCAGCCAAGTTCAGGCGGGCCGCTACGAGCAGTACTTC.

This chain uses TRBV23-1 with TRBJ1-2; 7 bases are a match to TRBD1. TRBV23-1 is assigned to the ORF class and has an uncertain function. The CDR3 is made up of 12 amino acids. Trimming took 8 bases from V and 4 from J; bases not matched to a gene: 4. Here the CDR3 reads CASDTGAYGYTF. The CDR3 region has the DNA TGCGCCAGCGATACAGGGGCCTATGGCTACACCTTC.

This clone was detected once. The rearrangement links TRBV5-1 to TRBJ2-3; maybe TRBD1 (7 bases). The CDR3 is made up of 16 amino acids. The germline V gene has CDR1 SGHRS and CDR2 YFSETQ. Trimming stripped 3 bases from V and 4 bases from J, with 18 bases between. CDR3 amino acids: CASSWTQGEEADTQYF. DNA for the CDR3: TGCGCCAGCAGCTGGACGCAGGGGGAGGAAGCAGATACGCAGTATTTT.

The chain couples TRBV29-1 to TRBJ2-5; D may be TRBD1 (7 bases). V was pared by 7 bases and J by 4 bases, with 13 bases between. Germline assignment: CDR1 SQVTM and CDR2 ANQGSEA. This CDR3 is 12 amino acids long. CDR3 protein: CSGRQGGETQYF. The CDR3 DNA sequence: TGCAGCGGCCGACAGGGAGGAGAGACCCAGTACTTC.

V gene TRBV11-3 combines with J gene TRBJ2-2; maybe TRBD1 (5 bases). Germline CDR1 SGHNT, CDR2 YENEEA. This CDR3 region has 18 residues. The V end was cut by 2 bases, the J end by 1 base, with 17 bases between. In DNA form, the CDR3 reads TGTGCCAGCAGCTTATGGGGCTCAGAGGCAGGGAACACCGGGGAGCTGTTTTTT. This sequence encodes CASSLWGSEAGNTGELFF.

The gene calls are TRBV11-3 and TRBJ2-1; D is unresolved. Germline lookup yields CDR1 SGHNT and CDR2 YENEEA. The V end lost 0 bases, the J end lost 0 bases, and 9 bases lay between the germline ends. There are 16 residues in the CDR3. The CDR3, as DNA: TGTGCCAGCAGCTTAGATGGTGCGAGCTCCTACAATGAGCAGTTCTTC. It codes for CASSLDGASSYNEQFF. Together with reference TRBV11-3 and TRBJ2-1, the CDR3 gives the full variable domain: EAGVVQSPRYKIIEKKQPVAFWCNPISGHNTLYWYLQNLGQGPELLIRYENEEAVDDSQLPKDRFSAERLKGVDSTLKIQPAELGDSAVYLCASSLDGASSYNEQFFGPGTRLTVL.

A single count supports this clone. The V and J genes are TRBV6-5 and TRBJ2-7; either TRBD1 or TRBD2 may supply D (5 bases each). The CDR3 has 14 residues. V was trimmed by 5 bases and J by 3 bases, leaving 14 bases between them. CDR1 and CDR2 (germline): MNHEY, SVGAGI. The CDR3 sequence is CASSKGLGVYEQYF. CDR3 DNA: TGTGCCAGCAGTAAAGGACTGGGGGTCTACGAGCAGTACTTC.

The chain has TRBV6-1 and TRBJ2-1; the D gene could be TRBD1 or TRBD2 (5 bases each). V gave up 5 bases and J gave up 8 bases, with 19 bases separating them. The CDR3 extends over 15 amino acids. Per the germline V gene, CDR1 is MNHNS and CDR2 is SASEGT. This CDR3 is CASSSPGPPRDEQFF. The CDR3 bases are TGTGCCAGCAGTTCCCCGGGACCCCCTCGGGATGAGCAGTTCTTC.

This clone occurred a few times. This rearrangement joins TRBV10-1 to TRBJ2-7; 10 nucleotides agree with TRBD2. Germline assignment: CDR1 WNHNN and CDR2 SYGVQD (reference sequence). Germline trimming cut 7 bases from V and 2 bases from J; bases unmatched to any gene: 2. This CDR3 region has 13 residues. CDR3 nucleotides: TGCGCCAGCATTAGCGGGAGGACCTACGAGCAGTACTTC. Translating it yields CASISGRTYEQYF.

V and J are TRBV7-2 and TRBJ1-1, with D hard to call. The CDR3 length is 15 residues. The germline V gene has CDR1 SGHTA and CDR2 FQGNSA. Trimming pared 5 bases from V and 5 bases from J, leaving 18 bases between. For the CDR3, the DNA is TGTGCCAGCAGCCTTCTAGTCGGGGTGGAGACTGAAGCTTTCTTT. Translating it yields CASSLLVGVETEAFF.

This rearrangement joins TRBV6-1 to TRBJ1-1; D is unresolved. The CDR3 totals 12 residues. Trimming removed 6 bases from V and 5 bases from J, with 10 bases in between. Germline lookup yields CDR1 MNHNS and CDR2 SASEGT. This CDR3 reads CASRDGWTEAFF. CDR3 DNA: TGTGCCAGCAGGGACGGGTGGACTGAAGCTTTCTTT.

The chain is built from TRBV27 and TRBJ2-3; the D gene is possibly TRBD2 (7 bases). CDR1 is MNHEY, CDR2 SMNVEV, per germline (reference sequence). This CDR3 spans 13 amino acids. The V gene lost 5 bases and the J gene lost 6 bases, with 12 bases spanning the gap. The CDR3 DNA reads TGTGCCAGCAGTCGCGAGGGGGGGGATACGCAGTATTTT. Its translation: CASSREGGDTQYF.

This clone has just one count. J is TRBJ2-1 and V is TRBV18; no definite D call. V dropped 4 bases and J dropped 4 bases, with 5 bases sitting between them. The CDR3 has 12 residues. Germline values: CDR1 KGHSH, CDR2 LQKENI. In DNA, the CDR3 is TGTGCCAGCTCACTAGGATACAATGAGCAGTTCTTC. Translated, it gives CASSLGYNEQFF.

The J gene is TRBJ2-6, the V gene TRBV5-8; perhaps TRBD2 as D (5 bases). The CDR3 covers 15 residues. V lost 4 bases and J 2 bases, leaving 10 bases between the germline ends. The germline CDR1 and CDR2 sequences are SGHTS and YDEGEE. The CDR3 region is CASSRTRAGANVLTF. CDR3 DNA: TGTGCCAGCAGCAGGACGAGGGCTGGGGCCAACGTCCTGACTTTC.

The chain joins TRBV10-3 to TRBJ1-1; no reliable D call. The CDR3 is 15 residues long. Trimming shortened V by 10 bases and J by 5 bases, and 23 bases separated the two germline ends. Germline CDR1 and CDR2: ENHRY and SYGVKD. The CDR3 DNA sequence: TGTGCCACCAAAGAGAAAGCGGGGTCGGGGACTGAAGCTTTCTTT. Translating it yields CATKEKAGSGTEAFF.

This clone was counted once. V gene TRBV2 combines with J gene TRBJ2-5, with TRBD1 identical over 7 bases. The V gene end was trimmed by 3 bases and the J gene end by 6 bases; junction bases not matched to a gene: 4. Germline CDR1 and CDR2: SNHLY and FYNNEI. This CDR3 region has 13 residues. In nucleotides, the CDR3 is TGTGCCAGCAGTGATAGGGACAGACAGACCCAGTACTTC. Its protein product is CASSDRDRQTQYF.

This rearrangement joins TRBV7-2 to TRBJ2-3; no clear D. Germline V gene lookup returns CDR1 SGHTA and CDR2 FQGNSA. The CDR3 contains 16 residues. Trimming pared 2 bases from V and 1 base from J, leaving 13 bases between. The CDR3, as DNA: TGTGCCAGCAGCTTAAGTAGGTCACTACGCACAGATACGCAGTATTTT. Translated, it gives CASSLSRSLRTDTQYF.

V usage is TRBV7-2 and J usage is TRBJ2-5, with D unresolved. Germline V gene lookup returns CDR1 SGHTA and CDR2 FQGNSA. The CDR3 extends over 14 amino acids. Trimming shortened V by 5 bases and J by 0 bases, and 10 bases separated the two germline ends. The CDR3 nucleotides are TGTGCCAGCAGCCTAGGCGGCCACCAAGAGACCCAGTACTTC. Translating gives CASSLGGHQETQYF.

The rearrangement joins TRBV7-9 to TRBJ1-5, with 9 bases identical to TRBD1. Germline V gene sequence: CDR1 SEHNR, CDR2 FQNEAQ (reference sequence). The CDR3 consists of 12 residues. V dropped 8 bases and J dropped 5; count of bases not matched to a gene: 1. The CDR3 DNA is TGTGCCAGCCGGGACAGGGATCAGCCCCAGCATTTT. Translated, it gives CASRDRDQPQHF.

The chain joins TRBV28 to TRBJ1-5; 7 bases map to TRBD1. The trim removed 6 bases at V and 1 base at J, leaving 6 bases unmatched. Germline V lookup: CDR1 MDHEN, CDR2 SYDVKM. There are 15 residues in the CDR3. CDR3 DNA: TGTGCCAGCAGAAGGGACAGTTTAAGCAATCAGCCCCAGCATTTT. Its protein is CASRRDSLSNQPQHF.

A single count supports this clone. The CDR3 is CASSPKAGGASTDTQYF. DNA of the CDR3: TGTGCCAGCAGCCCCAAGGCAGGGGGTGCTAGCACAGATACGCAGTATTTT. The chain recombines TRBV7-9 with TRBJ2-3; the match to TRBD1 covers 7 bases. Trimming removed 5 bases from V and 0 bases from J; junction bases left unmatched: 11. CDR1 is SEHNR, CDR2 FQNEAQ, per germline (reference sequence). The CDR3 extends over 17 amino acids.